The 6 T cell receptor beta chains below come from one sample, sequenced in a study of T cells after yellow fever vaccination. TCRdb reanalysed the 5' RACE reads using MiXCR and keeps one entry per CDR3 protein. The sample has approximately 610,000 distinct CDR3 sequences, approximately 16% seen once. The sample in question was PBMCs, obtained roughly 5 days after the first yellow fever vaccination. The receptors derive from a man between 18 and 29 years old who received the YFV17D yellow fever vaccine.

The chain combines TRBV7-2 with TRBJ2-3; TRBD2 might be the D (7 bases). The CDR3 sequence is 14 residues long. The V end was cut by 5 bases, the J end by 3 bases, with 12 bases between. Germline loops: CDR1 SGHTA, CDR2 FQGNSA. The CDR3 nucleotides are TGTGCCAGCAGCCGGGGGGCGGTTACAGATACGCAGTATTTT. It yields the protein CASSRGAVTDTQYF.

There are many counts of this clonotype. The genes are TRBV3-1 and TRBJ2-5; TRBD2 aligns across 8 bases. The germline CDR1 and CDR2 sequences are LGHDT and YNNKEL (reference sequence). J lost 4 bases, V lost 3 bases, and 16 bases had no gene match. This CDR3 is 18 amino acids long. CDR3 DNA: TGTGCCAGCAGCCACCTGATGACGGGGGGGGTCTCGTCAGAGACCCAGTACTTC. It encodes CASSHLMTGGVSSETQYF.

Of note for this clonotype: A junction end diverges from the germline sequence, so it may reflect a read error. The gene calls are TRBV5-4 and TRBJ1-1, with D perhaps TRBD1 (5 bases). The CDR3 has 15 amino acids. Germline lookup yields CDR1 SGHNT and CDR2 YYREEE (reference sequence). The CDR3 region is CASSLYKGPNTEDFF. The CDR3 nucleotides are TGTGCCAGCAGCTTGTATAAGGGGCCGAACACTGAAGATTTCTTT.

The chain carries TRBV4-3 and TRBJ2-1, with no clear D. Germline CDR1 and CDR2: LGHNA and YSLEER. The CDR3 sequence is 17 residues long. The V and J ends lost 0 bases and 2 bases respectively, with 14 bases between them. The CDR3 spells CASSQDYRGNAYNEQFF. In DNA form, the CDR3 reads TGCGCCAGCAGCCAAGATTACCGCGGTAACGCCTACAATGAGCAGTTCTTC.

The gene calls are TRBV5-1 and TRBJ2-1; D is possibly TRBD2 (7 bases). The length of the CDR3 is 15 residues. Deletions cut 4 bases from V and 8 bases from J, with 19 bases between. Germline V gene data show CDR1 as SGHRS and CDR2 as YFSETQ. The CDR3 nucleotides are TGCGCCAGCAGCCTTCTGGGGGGGCCGGTCCATGAGCAGTTCTTC. Translating gives CASSLLGGPVHEQFF.

This rearrangement joins TRBV27 to TRBJ2-6, with 7 bases aligning to TRBD1. Per the germline V gene, CDR1 is MNHEY and CDR2 is SMNVEV (reference sequence). This CDR3 contains 15 residues. J lost 3 bases, V lost 6 bases, and 5 bases had no gene match. The CDR3, as DNA: TGTGCCAGCAGGAGAGACAGGGATGGGGCCAACGTCCTGACTTTC. Protein sequence: CASRRDRDGANVLTF.